The 31 T cell receptor beta chains in this list originate from one sample, sequenced in a study of T cell changes during pregnancy in multiple sclerosis. Clones were read by immunoSEQ multiplex PCR, and TCRdb kept only the in-frame ones, dropping some. The repertoire holds 65,000 to 75,000 clones, with under 95% as singletons. Specimen: peripheral blood, collected in the third trimester of pregnancy. The receptors come from a female donor in good health, enrolled as a control in a pregnancy study.

The V and J genes are TRBV4-3 and TRBJ1-5; TRBD1 aligns across 10 bases. Germline V CDR1 and CDR2: LGHNA, YSLEER. The CDR3 loop spans 16 amino acids. V trimming: 0 bases; J trimming: 6 bases; junction bases outside the gene matches: 5. As DNA, the CDR3 is TGCGCCAGCAGCCAAGATCAAAGGACAGGGGGTCAGCCCCAGCATTTT. Amino acid sequence: CASSQDQRTGGQPQHF.

The chain joins TRBV5-4 to TRBJ1-2; 10 bases align to TRBD1. Germline CDR1 reads SGHNT; CDR2 reads YYREEE (reference sequence). The CDR3 sequence is 14 residues long. V gave up 4 bases and J gave up 3 bases; unmatched junction bases: 3. CDR3 bases: TGTGCCAGCAGCCCCGGGACAGGGGACTATGGCTACACCTTC. Encoded protein: CASSPGTGDYGYTF. The complete variable domain, with remaining parts taken from reference TRBV5-4 and TRBJ1-2, reads ETGVTQSPTHLIKTRGQQVTLRCSSQSGHNTVSWYQQALGQGPQFIFQYYREEENGRGNFPPRFSGLQFPNYSSELNVNALELDDSALYLCASSPGTGDYGYTFGSGTRLTVV.

The chain joins TRBV10-3 to TRBJ2-1, with D possibly TRBD2 on 5 matching bases. V shed 0 bases and J shed 0 bases, with 9 bases lying between them. The length of the CDR3 is 16 residues. Per the germline V gene, CDR1 is ENHRY and CDR2 is SYGVKD. Here the CDR3 DNA reads TGTGCCATCAGTGAGTCGATGGCGGGCTCCTACAATGAGCAGTTCTTC. This codes for CAISESMAGSYNEQFF.

The gene calls are TRBV7-2 and TRBJ1-1; the D is unclear. The V and J ends lost 4 bases and 10 bases respectively, with 16 bases between them. The CDR3 covers 13 residues. CDR1 and CDR2 from the germline V gene are SGHTA and FQGNSA. The CDR3 spells CASSSPSERGAFF. For the CDR3, the DNA is TGTGCCAGCAGCTCACCCAGCGAGCGAGGAGCTTTCTTT.

This chain uses TRBV25-1 with TRBJ2-1; 10 nucleotides line up with TRBD1. Trimming at V came to 4 bases and at J to 0 bases, leaving 0 bases not matched to a gene. The CDR3 contains 15 residues. The germline CDR1 and CDR2 sequences are MGHDK and SYGVNS. Here the CDR3 DNA reads TGTGCCAGCAGTGGGACAGGGGGCTCCTACAATGAGCAGTTCTTC. Its translation: CASSGTGGSYNEQFF.

This clone came up once. This chain connects TRBV11-2 to TRBJ2-7; D unresolved. The CDR3 runs to 14 residues. CDR1 SGHAT and CDR2 FQNNGV come from the germline V gene. Trimming cost V 2 bases and J 6 bases, with 14 bases left between them. CDR3 protein: CASSLMETRREQYF. The CDR3 DNA reads as TGTGCCAGCAGCTTAATGGAGACCCGCCGCGAGCAGTACTTC.

The chain combines TRBV19 with TRBJ1-1; 8 bases line up with TRBD1. Germline CDR1 is LNHDA and CDR2 is SQIVND (reference sequence). V gave up 5 bases and J gave up 1 base; unmatched junction bases: 6. CDR3 length: 15 residues. The CDR3 here is CASSFRGPENTEAFF. DNA of the CDR3: TGTGCCAGTAGTTTCAGGGGGCCGGAGAACACTGAAGCTTTCTTT.

V gene TRBV4-2 combines with J gene TRBJ2-5; tentative D call: TRBD2 (6 bases). The V and J ends lost 0 bases and 1 base respectively, with 9 bases between them. This CDR3 is built from 15 residues. Germline V gene lookup returns CDR1 LGHNA and CDR2 YNFKEQ. The CDR3 DNA sequence: TGTGCCAGCAGCCAAGACGGGGGAACCCAAGAGACCCAGTACTTC. Its protein is CASSQDGGTQETQYF.

The chain links TRBV6-5 to TRBJ1-6, with 9 bases that match TRBD1. J gave up 9 bases and V 4 bases, and 7 bases lay outside the gene matches. The CDR3 contains 15 residues. CDR1 MNHEY and CDR2 SVGAGI come from the germline V gene. CDR3 DNA: TGTGCCAGCAGTTCCCGGGACAGGGCTGCTTCACCCCTCCACTTT. As protein: CASSSRDRAASPLHF.

The chain is built from TRBV18 and TRBJ1-4, with D possibly matching TRBD1 (6 bases). The CDR3 totals 13 residues. V was shortened by 2 bases and J by 6 bases, with 7 bases between the two germline ends. Germline V gene data show CDR1 as KGHSH and CDR2 as LQKENI. The CDR3 loop is CASSPDRHEKLFF. The CDR3 DNA reads as TGTGCCAGCTCACCAGACAGGCATGAAAAACTGTTTTTT.

This clone was counted only a few times. V and J are TRBV7-3 and TRBJ1-1, with D tentatively TRBD1 (5 bases). CDR3 length: 16 amino acids. Between the trimmed V and J ends, which lost 0 bases and 4 bases, there was a span of 15 bases. CDR1 and CDR2 (germline): SGHTA, FQGTGA. For the CDR3, the DNA is TGTGCCAGCAGCTTAACGCCCCAGGCGGGGGTCACTGAAGCTTTCTTT. Protein product: CASSLTPQAGVTEAFF.

This chain uses TRBV7-8 with TRBJ1-5; TRBD1 matches at 7 bases. This CDR3 has 16 residues. J was trimmed by 6 bases and V by 1 base; bases with no gene match: 9. Germline CDR1 SGHVS, CDR2 FQNEAQ. The CDR3 is CASSLGGQVISQPQHF. Here the CDR3 DNA reads TGTGCCAGCAGCTTAGGTGGACAGGTGATTAGTCAGCCCCAGCATTTT. Together with reference TRBV7-8 and TRBJ1-5, the CDR3 gives the full variable domain: GAGVSQSPRYKVAKRGQDVALRCDPISGHVSLFWYQQALGQGPEFLTYFQNEAQLDKSGLPSDRFFAERPEGSVSTLKIQRTQQEDSAVYLCASSLGGQVISQPQHFGDGTRLSIL.

V usage is TRBV19 and J usage is TRBJ2-7, with a weak D call TRBD2 (5 bases). The V gene's germline CDR1 is LNHDA and CDR2 SQIVND (reference sequence). Trimming cost V 3 bases and J 4 bases, with 16 bases left between them. The CDR3 contains 15 residues. The CDR3 DNA is TGTGCCAGTAGTATTGCGCGAGGGTTTCCGTACGAGCAGTACTTC. Translation gives CASSIARGFPYEQYF.

Notes on this clone: The same CDR3 also results from other DNA sequences found in this sample. V is TRBV9 and J is TRBJ1-6; D perhaps matches TRBD1 (5 bases). The germline V gene encodes CDR1 SGDLS and CDR2 YYNGEE. The CDR3 runs to 12 residues. Trimming stripped 5 bases from V and 7 bases from J, with 7 bases between. Written as DNA, the CDR3 is TGTGCCAGCAGGGCAGGGAATTCACCCCTCCACTTT. This encodes CASRAGNSPLHF.

This clone occurred once. The CDR3 spells CASSQDRGGRVYEQYF. In nucleotides, the CDR3 is TGCGCCAGCAGCCAAGATCGCGGGGGGCGAGTCTACGAGCAGTACTTC. The V call is TRBV4-3, the J call TRBJ2-7; 8 bases line up with TRBD2. Germline loops: CDR1 LGHNA, CDR2 YSLEER. The CDR3 runs 16 residues. J gave up 3 bases and V 0 bases, and 7 bases lay outside the gene matches.

This clone was recorded only once. The chain joins TRBV27 to TRBJ1-2; 8 bases align to TRBD1. Germline V CDR1 and CDR2: MNHEY, SMNVEV (reference sequence). V was pared by 0 bases and J by 6 bases, with 3 bases of the junction left unmatched. CDR3 length: 14 amino acids. The CDR3 loop reads CASSLSPGQDGYTF. Here the CDR3 DNA reads TGTGCCAGCAGTTTATCCCCGGGACAGGATGGCTACACCTTC.

The chain uses TRBV19 and TRBJ1-5, with 12 positions matching TRBD1. CDR3 length: 16 amino acids. Trimming removed 7 bases from V and 6 bases from J; junction bases left unmatched: 10. From germline, CDR1 is LNHDA and CDR2 SQIVND (reference sequence). The CDR3 DNA reads TGTGCCAGTAACGGGGGACAGGGGGCGCCGAGTCAGCCCCAGCATTTT. Translation: CASNGGQGAPSQPQHF. The full variable domain, its missing parts supplied by reference TRBV19 and TRBJ1-5, is DGGITQSPKYLFRKEGQNVTLSCEQNLNHDAMYWYRQDPGQGLRLIYYSQIVNDFQKGDIAEGYSVSREKKESFPLTVTSAQKNPTAFYLCASNGGQGAPSQPQHFGDGTRLSIL.

This chain uses TRBV5-1 with TRBJ2-1; 9 nucleotides align to TRBD2. The V gene end was trimmed by 4 bases and the J gene end by 7 bases; junction bases not matched to a gene: 9. The CDR3 length is 15 residues. Germline V CDR1 and CDR2: SGHRS, YFSETQ. Here the CDR3 DNA reads TGCGCCAGCAGCCCTGGAGCGGGGGGATCGAATGAGCAGTTCTTC. Protein sequence: CASSPGAGGSNEQFF.

J is TRBJ1-2 and V is TRBV30; D is ambiguous. Germline-derived CDR1 and CDR2 are GTSNPN and SVGIG (reference sequence). Between the trimmed V and J ends, which lost 1 base and 5 bases, there was a span of 20 bases. This CDR3 has 16 residues. This CDR3 reads CAWSDFREPLSYGYTF. The CDR3 DNA reads as TGTGCCTGGAGTGACTTCCGGGAACCGCTGTCTTATGGCTACACCTTC. The full variable domain, rest sourced from reference TRBV30 and TRBJ1-2, is SQTIHQWPATLVQPVGSPLSLECTVEGTSNPNLYWYRQAAGRGLQLLFYSVGIGQISSEVPQNLSASRPQDRQFILSSKKLLLSDSGFYLCAWSDFREPLSYGYTFGSGTRLTVV.

V is TRBV7-9 and J is TRBJ1-2, with a tentative D call TRBD1 (6 bases). V lost 5 bases and J 7 bases, leaving 17 bases between the germline ends. Germline CDR1 reads SEHNR; CDR2 reads FQNEAQ (reference sequence). The CDR3 has 14 residues. CDR3 in DNA: TGTGCCAGCAGCCCCCCCGGGGGGCCCCCTGGCTACACCTTC. Protein sequence: CASSPPGGPPGYTF.

This chain's CDR3 is CASSVWGRGETQYF. The CDR3 coding sequence is TGTGCCAGCAGCGTATGGGGTCGGGGAGAGACCCAGTACTTC. The chain combines TRBV9 with TRBJ2-5; a possible D gene is TRBD2 (5 bases). The CDR3 sequence is 14 residues long. V dropped 1 base and J dropped 4 bases, with 11 bases sitting between them. From germline, CDR1 is SGDLS and CDR2 YYNGEE. The entire variable domain, with the rest obtained from reference TRBV9 and TRBJ2-5, is as follows: DSGVTQTPKHLITATGQRVTLRCSPRSGDLSVYWYQQSLDQGLQFLIQYYNGEERAKGNILERFSAQQFPDLHSELNLSSLELGDSALYFCASSVWGRGETQYFGPGTRLLVL.

The chain carries TRBV10-3 and TRBJ1-1; 8 bases are shared with TRBD1. The CDR3 extends over 13 amino acids. The junction had 5 bases not matched to a gene; V was cut back by 6 bases and J by 5 bases. Per the germline V gene, CDR1 is ENHRY and CDR2 is SYGVKD. The CDR3, as DNA: TGTGCCATCAGCGCGGACAGGGCGACTGAAGCTTTCTTT. Protein: CAISADRATEAFF.

The chain links TRBV9 to TRBJ2-3; tentative D call: TRBD2 (6 bases). From germline, CDR1 is SGDLS and CDR2 YYNGEE. This CDR3 spans 13 amino acids. V lost 4 bases, J lost 5 bases, and 11 bases lay in between. DNA for the CDR3: TGTGCCAGCAGCTCCCTGGGGGGAGATACGCAGTATTTT. It yields the protein CASSSLGGDTQYF.

This sequence joins TRBV6-1 and TRBJ2-1; D gene ambiguous. The CDR3 runs 14 residues. Germline CDR1 is MNHNS and CDR2 is SASEGT. The germline V and J ends were trimmed by 4 bases and 11 bases, with 18 bases remaining between them. The CDR3 DNA follows: TGTGCCAGCAGTGGGCCAGGCCCCTCACCAAAGCAGTTCTTC. Protein product: CASSGPGPSPKQFF.

The V and J genes are TRBV5-1 and TRBJ2-6; tentative D call: TRBD1 (6 bases). V was shortened by 4 bases and J by 0 bases, with 17 bases between the two germline ends. This CDR3 comprises 18 residues. CDR1 and CDR2 (germline): SGHRS, YFSETQ. The CDR3 DNA reads TGCGCCAGCAGCCCCACAGGGCCCAATTACTCTGGGGCCAACGTCCTGACTTTC. Protein product: CASSPTGPNYSGANVLTF.

The rearrangement links TRBV5-4 to TRBJ2-7, with D perhaps TRBD2 (7 bases). Germline loops: CDR1 SGHNT, CDR2 YYREEE (reference sequence). V lost 4 bases, J lost 4 bases, and 15 bases lay in between. This CDR3 is 14 amino acids long. The CDR3: CASSAGEGGYEQYF. CDR3 sequence (DNA): TGTGCCAGCAGCGCGGGGGAGGGGGGGTACGAGCAGTACTTC.

V and J are TRBV7-2 and TRBJ2-7, with 12 bases identical to TRBD2. The V and J ends lost 0 bases and 7 bases, in that order; junction bases with no gene match: 10. The CDR3 runs 17 residues. Germline lookup yields CDR1 SGHTA and CDR2 FQGNSA. The CDR3 DNA reads TGTGCCAGCAGCTTAGCGACTAGCGGGGGCCCAACGGGGGAGCAGTACTTC. It translates to CASSLATSGGPTGEQYF.

This clone was counted only a few times. The gene calls are TRBV27 and TRBJ2-3; D possibly corresponds to TRBD1 (6 bases). V lost 4 bases to trimming and J lost 0 bases, with 14 bases between them. CDR1 and CDR2 (germline): MNHEY, SMNVEV (reference sequence). This CDR3 has 16 residues. The CDR3 coding sequence is TGTGCCAGCAGTTCTCCCGGGACAACTAGCACAGATACGCAGTATTTT. Its translation: CASSSPGTTSTDTQYF.

This clone was counted only a few times. In the same sample, other DNA sequences code for this CDR3. This chain joins TRBV7-9 and TRBJ1-1; 8 bases line up with TRBD1. Germline values: CDR1 SEHNR, CDR2 FQNEAQ (reference sequence). V shed 5 bases, J shed 3 bases, and the junction held 2 bases outside the gene matches. This CDR3 has 13 amino acids. CDR3 sequence reads: CASSPTGDTEAFF. In nucleotides, the CDR3 is TGTGCCAGCAGCCCGACAGGGGACACTGAAGCTTTCTTT.

The V call is TRBV9, the J call TRBJ1-2; TRBD1 matches 7 bases. The CDR3 has 15 amino acids. Losses at the gene ends were 0 bases for V and 7 bases for J; bases not matched to a gene: 9. Germline V gives CDR1 SGDLS, CDR2 YYNGEE. For the CDR3, the DNA is TGTGCCAGCAGCGTAGGGCGTCAGGGGGGTGGTGGCTACACCTTC. Encoded protein: CASSVGRQGGGGYTF.

This chain connects TRBV29-1 to TRBJ1-1; D call uncertain. Trimming shortened V by 4 bases and J by 8 bases, and 20 bases separated the two germline ends. Germline-derived CDR1 and CDR2 are SQVTM and ANQGSEA. This CDR3 has 14 amino acids. CDR3 amino acids: CSVVGTSTSPEAFF. CDR3 bases: TGCAGCGTTGTGGGCACTTCTACCTCCCCCGAAGCTTTCTTT. Full variable domain (outside the CDR3, taken from reference TRBV29-1 and TRBJ1-1): SAVISQKPSRDICQRGTSLTIQCQVDSQVTMMFWYRQQPGQSLTLIATANQGSEATYESGFVIDKFPISRPNLTFSTLTVSNMSPEDSSIYLCSVVGTSTSPEAFFGQGTRLTVV.